Listed here are 27 T cell receptor beta chains from one sample, sequenced in a study of CD8 T cells in ankylosing spondylitis. One entry per CDR3 protein results from TCRdb running MiXCR on the 5' RACE reads. The sample yields just under 350,000 distinct CDR3 sequences, 14% to 15% seen once. The source material was blood, either unsorted or a sorted T cell fraction (not recorded which). All receptors come from a male donor with ankylosing spondylitis or in good health (not recorded which).

The chain uses TRBV24-1 and TRBJ2-1; 7 positions agree with TRBD2. The CDR3 consists of 14 residues. V was pared by 5 bases and J by 7 bases, with 7 bases of the junction left unmatched. CDR1 is KGHDR and CDR2 is SFDVKD in the germline V gene. The CDR3 DNA sequence: TGTGCCACCAGTGTGGCGGGAGAGTGGAATGAGCAGTTCTTC. Its protein is CATSVAGEWNEQFF.

This clonotype has just a few counts. Here the CDR3 DNA reads TGTGCCAGCAGTGAAGCCCAGTTAACCAAAAACATTCAGTACTTC. This translates into CASSEAQLTKNIQYF. V usage is TRBV2 and J usage is TRBJ2-4; D is undetermined. V lost 0 bases, J lost 2 bases, and 8 bases lay in between. Germline-derived CDR1 and CDR2 are SNHLY and FYNNEI. This CDR3 spans 15 amino acids.

This clonotype was seen more than once but under ten times. The chain recombines TRBV4-1 with TRBJ2-6; possibly TRBD1 for D (6 bases). Deletions cut 2 bases from V and 2 bases from J, with 16 bases between. The germline V gene encodes CDR1 MGHRA and CDR2 YSYEKL. This CDR3 is 18 amino acids long. The CDR3 DNA follows: TGCGCCAGCAGCCAATTAACAACAGGGCCGGCTGGGGCCAACGTCCTGACTTTC. This translates into CASSQLTTGPAGANVLTF.

This clonotype has more than one count but fewer than ten. V and J are TRBV27 and TRBJ2-2; possible D gene TRBD1, 5 bases. This CDR3 spans 15 amino acids. The germline gives CDR1 MNHEY, CDR2 SMNVEV (reference sequence). V lost 7 bases to trimming and J lost 7 bases, with 19 bases between them. CDR3 protein: CASTRLGAQDGELFF. The CDR3 bases are TGTGCCAGCACCCGTCTAGGGGCGCAGGACGGGGAGCTGTTTTTT.

This chain connects TRBV29-1 to TRBJ1-1; D not certain. In germline, CDR1 is SQVTM, CDR2 ANQGSEA. This CDR3 has 13 amino acids. Between the trimmed V and J ends, which lost 8 bases and 2 bases, there was a span of 15 bases. CDR3 in amino acids: CSSRPRINTEAFF. The CDR3, as DNA: TGCAGCTCTCGCCCTAGGATAAACACTGAAGCTTTCTTT.

This clonotype was detected only a few times. The chain has TRBV10-1 and TRBJ2-7; D perhaps matches TRBD1 (5 bases). CDR1 is WNHNN and CDR2 is SYGVQD in the germline V gene (reference sequence). Trimming pared 6 bases from V and 4 bases from J, leaving 10 bases between. This CDR3 has 12 residues. CDR3 sequence (DNA): TGCGCCAGCAGGCAGGGAAATTACGAGCAGTACTTC. Its protein is CASRQGNYEQYF.

The table lists this clonotype with a few counts. The rearrangement links TRBV4-1 to TRBJ2-3, with 12 bases aligning to TRBD1. This CDR3 is 16 amino acids long. The germline V gene has CDR1 MGHRA and CDR2 YSYEKL. Trimming removed 6 bases from V and 1 base from J; junction bases left unmatched: 5. In DNA form, the CDR3 reads TGCGCCAGCAGACCGGGACAGGGGGCCGGCACAGATACGCAGTATTTT. Its protein is CASRPGQGAGTDTQYF.

The sample holds a few counts of this clonotype. V usage is TRBV5-1 and J usage is TRBJ2-1; 7 nucleotides match TRBD1. The CDR3 is made up of 14 amino acids. Trimming took 1 base from V and 6 from J; bases not matched to a gene: 4. Germline CDR1 and CDR2: SGHRS and YFSETQ. CDR3 loop: CASSLTGAGNEQFF. CDR3 sequence (DNA): TGCGCCAGCAGCTTGACAGGGGCGGGCAATGAGCAGTTCTTC.

This clonotype came up a few times. This chain connects TRBV5-1 to TRBJ2-7; 8 nucleotides align to TRBD1. The germline CDR1 and CDR2 sequences are SGHRS and YFSETQ. V shed 3 bases and J 6 bases; nucleotides not matched to a gene: 11. The CDR3 has 15 residues. The CDR3 here is CASSSRNGQGSEQYF. The CDR3 DNA reads TGCGCCAGCAGCTCACGGAACGGACAGGGAAGCGAGCAGTACTTC.

This clonotype showed up many times. The chain links TRBV7-9 to TRBJ1-1, with 7 positions matching TRBD1. J gave up 7 bases and V 5 bases, and 13 bases lay outside the gene matches. CDR3 length: 15 residues. Germline V gene lookup returns CDR1 SEHNR and CDR2 FQNEAQ (reference sequence). This CDR3 reads CASSGAGYRGLEAFF. The CDR3 DNA follows: TGTGCCAGCAGCGGGGCGGGTTACAGGGGTCTTGAAGCTTTCTTT.

This clonotype has just a few counts. The V and J genes are TRBV5-1 and TRBJ2-3, with 7 positions matching TRBD2. The V gene's germline CDR1 is SGHRS and CDR2 YFSETQ. CDR3 length: 15 residues. V was clipped by 1 base and J by 1 base; unmatched bases: 3. CDR3: CASSLWDYGTDTQYF. DNA for the CDR3: TGCGCCAGCAGCTTGTGGGACTACGGCACAGATACGCAGTATTTT.

This clonotype was detected only a few times. This sequence joins TRBV6-1 and TRBJ2-1; 10 bases are a match to TRBD2. CDR3 length equals 15 residues. Trimming took 6 bases from V and 3 from J; bases not matched to a gene: 5. The germline V gene encodes CDR1 MNHNS and CDR2 SASEGT. CDR3 DNA sequence: TGTGCCAGCAGGGGTAGCGGGGGGTTCTACAATGAGCAGTTCTTC. Translating it yields CASRGSGGFYNEQFF.

There are a few counts of this clonotype. The rearrangement uses TRBV3-1 and TRBJ1-1; D is possibly TRBD1 (5 bases). Germline values: CDR1 LGHDT, CDR2 YNNKEL (reference sequence). V was shortened by 4 bases and J by 11 bases, with 14 bases between the two germline ends. The CDR3 covers 12 residues. The CDR3 sequence is CASSPLTGGAFF. DNA of the CDR3: TGTGCCAGCAGCCCCCTCACGGGGGGGGCTTTCTTT. Combining the CDR3 with reference TRBV3-1 and TRBJ1-1 gives the whole variable domain DTAVSQTPKYLVTQMGNDKSIKCEQNLGHDTMYWYKQDSKKFLKIMFSYNNKELIINETVPNRFSPKSPDKAHLNLHINSLELGDSAVYFCASSPLTGGAFFGQGTRLTVV.

V is TRBV19 and J is TRBJ2-1; 12 bases map to TRBD2. After removal of 1 base from V and 5 bases from J, the junction contained 6 bases not matched to a gene. This CDR3 is built from 17 residues. Germline V lookup: CDR1 LNHDA, CDR2 SQIVND (reference sequence). Written as DNA, the CDR3 is TGTGCCAGTAGTATAGTAATTAGGACTAGCGGGAACAATGAGCAGTTCTTC. Its protein is CASSIVIRTSGNNEQFF.

Comments on this clonotype: A read error may account for a junction end that differs from germline. The rearrangement uses TRBV20-1 and TRBJ2-3; 10 bases fit TRBD2. The germline CDR1 and CDR2 sequences are DFQATT and SNEGSKA (reference sequence). This CDR3 comprises 17 residues. CDR3: CSARVGSGGKSADTQYF. CDR3 nucleotides: TGCAGCGCTAGAGTGGGTAGCGGGGGGAAAAGCGCAGATACGCAGTATTTT.

The V and J genes are TRBV12-3 or TRBV12-4 and TRBJ2-7; D might be TRBD2 (5 bases). This CDR3 comprises 13 residues. The V gene lost 5 bases and the J gene lost 7 bases, with 15 bases spanning the gap. CDR3 in DNA: TGTGCCAGCAGTCAGTCTCTTCCGGGGGAGCAGTACTTC. Its protein product is CASSQSLPGEQYF.

The V gene is TRBV5-1, the J gene TRBJ2-3, with D tentatively TRBD2 (5 bases). Germline V lookup: CDR1 SGHRS, CDR2 YFSETQ. This CDR3 spans 15 amino acids. Trimming pared 0 bases from V and 6 bases from J, leaving 14 bases between. Here the CDR3 reads CASSLEGGQFDTQYF. The CDR3 region has the DNA TGCGCCAGCAGCTTGGAGGGCGGGCAGTTCGATACGCAGTATTTT.

This sequence joins TRBV11-2 and TRBJ1-5; 9 nucleotides align to TRBD1. The CDR3 extends over 14 amino acids. CDR1 SGHAT and CDR2 FQNNGV come from the germline V gene. V was clipped by 4 bases and J by 2 bases; unmatched bases: 0. CDR3 region: CASSWDRGNQPQHF. In DNA, the CDR3 is TGTGCCAGCAGCTGGGACAGGGGCAATCAGCCCCAGCATTTT.

This chain connects TRBV7-9 to TRBJ1-2; D possibly corresponds to TRBD1 (5 bases). Trimming took 4 bases from V and 7 from J, leaving 19 bases between them. The CDR3 totals 15 residues. CDR1 and CDR2 from the germline V gene are SEHNR and FQNEAQ (reference sequence). CDR3 residues: CASSSFRGREGGYTF. The DNA of the CDR3 is TGTGCCAGCAGCTCCTTTAGGGGCAGGGAGGGTGGCTACACCTTC.

The chain links TRBV4-1 to TRBJ2-5; D might be TRBD2 (5 bases). The ends were cut back, 0 bases at V and 2 bases at J, with 13 bases in the middle. The CDR3 spans 16 residues. Germline V gene lookup returns CDR1 MGHRA and CDR2 YSYEKL. As DNA, the CDR3 is TGCGCCAGCAGCCAAGATCCAGCGGACTTTCAAGAGACCCAGTACTTC. It specifies CASSQDPADFQETQYF.

V gene TRBV14 combines with J gene TRBJ2-1, with unresolved D. Trimming cost V 2 bases and J 1 base, with 9 bases left between them. The germline V gene encodes CDR1 SGHDN and CDR2 FVKESK. The CDR3 has 15 residues. The CDR3 sequence: CASSQRTGSYNEQFF. DNA of the CDR3: TGTGCCAGCAGCCAAAGGACGGGTTCCTACAATGAGCAGTTCTTC.

The V and J genes are TRBV7-9 and TRBJ2-5; TRBD2 aligns across 10 bases. V was pared by 5 bases and J by 5 bases, with 8 bases of the junction left unmatched. This CDR3 has 15 residues. Germline CDR1 and CDR2: SEHNR and FQNEAQ (reference sequence). The CDR3 DNA sequence: TGTGCCAGCAGCCAAGGACCACTAGCGGGGGAGACCCAGTACTTC. Residues: CASSQGPLAGETQYF.

This sequence joins TRBV5-6 and TRBJ2-1; 9 nucleotides match TRBD2. The V gene's germline CDR1 is SGHDT and CDR2 YYEEEE. Trimming took 0 bases from V and 3 from J; bases not matched to a gene: 4. CDR3 length: 16 residues. The CDR3 sequence: CASSLDGTSYYNEQFF. CDR3 DNA: TGTGCCAGCAGCTTGGACGGGACTAGCTACTACAATGAGCAGTTCTTC.

This chain uses TRBV4-1 with TRBJ2-5, with D possibly matching TRBD2 (5 bases). This CDR3 comprises 14 residues. The V gene lost 4 bases and the J gene lost 3 bases, with 12 bases spanning the gap. The V gene's germline CDR1 is MGHRA and CDR2 YSYEKL. CDR3 coding DNA: TGCGCCAGCAGCCTCGGGGTCCAAGAAGAGACCCAGTACTTC. Its translation: CASSLGVQEETQYF.

The J gene is TRBJ2-3, the V gene TRBV5-1, with TRBD1 matching over 7 bases. The J segment lost 6 bases and the V segment lost 2 bases, leaving 3 bases of the junction unmatched. CDR3 size: 13 residues. The germline V gene has CDR1 SGHRS and CDR2 YFSETQ. The CDR3 spells CASSFDRDDTQYF. The DNA of the CDR3 is TGCGCCAGCAGCTTTGACAGGGATGATACGCAGTATTTT.

This clonotype was observed a handful of times. V is TRBV10-2 and J is TRBJ2-7; D might be TRBD2 (6 bases). Trimming took off 9 bases at V and 1 base at J, with 10 bases between the two ends. The CDR3 extends over 12 amino acids. The germline V gene encodes CDR1 WSHSY and CDR2 SAAADI. The CDR3 coding sequence is TGCGCCAGTACCCGGGGGTCCTACGAGCAGTACTTC. This sequence encodes CASTRGSYEQYF.

The chain uses TRBV5-6 and TRBJ2-3, with TRBD1 as a possible D gene (6 bases). Germline-derived CDR1 and CDR2 are SGHDT and YYEEEE. Between the trimmed V and J ends, which lost 9 bases and 5 bases, there was a span of 10 bases. CDR3 length equals 11 residues. CDR3 coding DNA: TGTGCCACCATCAGGGGAGATACGCAGTATTTT. Residues: CATIRGDTQYF. The variable domain in full, with the rest retrieved from reference TRBV5-6 and TRBJ2-3, is DAGVTQSPTHLIKTRGQQVTLRCSPKSGHDTVSWYQQALGQGPQFIFQYYEEEERQRGNFPDRFSGHQFPNYSSELNVNALLLGDSALYLCATIRGDTQYFGPGTRLTVL.